The 18 T cell receptor beta chains below come from one sample, sequenced in a study of T cell changes during pregnancy in multiple sclerosis. Sequencing used immunoSEQ multiplex PCR; TCRdb keeps in-frame clones, though not all of them. This sample yields fewer than 140,000 clones, of which just under 95% are seen a single time; around 1.5% belongs to the top ten. Sequencing used peripheral blood, obtained after pregnancy. These receptors all come from a female donor with multiple sclerosis, enrolled in a pregnancy study.

This sequence joins TRBV4-2 and TRBJ2-1; the match to TRBD2 covers 13 bases. Per germline, CDR1 LGHNA and CDR2 YNFKEQ. V lost 0 bases, J lost 16 bases, and 12 bases stayed unmatched. The CDR3 is 16 residues long. The CDR3 DNA is TGTGCCAGCAGCCAAGAAAGGGGACTAGCGGGAAACAGGAAATTCTTC. Encoded protein: CASSQERGLAGNRKFF.

The J gene is TRBJ1-2, the V gene TRBV7-2; TRBD1 agrees at 8 bases. With V trimmed by 1 base and J by 7 bases, 8 bases remained unmatched. The CDR3 has 15 amino acids. From germline, CDR1 is SGHTA and CDR2 FQGNSA. As DNA, the CDR3 is TGTGCCAGCAGCTTAGAACAGGGGGGAGGGTCTGGCTACACCTTC. This translates into CASSLEQGGGSGYTF.

The gene calls are TRBV7-2 and TRBJ1-4; TRBD1 agrees at 10 bases. Losses at the gene ends were 5 bases for V and 4 bases for J; bases not matched to a gene: 4. CDR1 SGHTA and CDR2 FQGNSA come from the germline V gene. This CDR3 is built from 15 residues. This chain's CDR3 is CASSRQGASNEKLFF. CDR3 coding DNA: TGTGCCAGCAGCCGACAGGGGGCAAGTAATGAAAAACTGTTTTTT.

This sequence joins TRBV27 and TRBJ2-7; 7 nucleotides align to TRBD2. From germline, CDR1 is MNHEY and CDR2 SMNVEV (reference sequence). V lost 8 bases and J lost 0; bases outside the gene matches: 16. This CDR3 has 17 residues. DNA of the CDR3: TGTGCCAGCGGCTTACCACCTATAGCGGGTAGCTCCTACGAGCAGTACTTC. Amino acid sequence: CASGLPPIAGSSYEQYF.

This rearrangement joins TRBV18 to TRBJ2-1; 8 bases map to TRBD2. The J segment lost 5 bases and the V segment lost 1 base, leaving 7 bases of the junction unmatched. The germline V gene encodes CDR1 KGHSH and CDR2 LQKENI. The CDR3 is 16 amino acids. CDR3 DNA: TGTGCCAGCTCACCACTCGGGGGGGGGCCCCACAATGAGCAGTTCTTC. This encodes CASSPLGGGPHNEQFF.

This chain's CDR3 is CASNNPQEGSTEAFF. CDR3 DNA: TGCGCCAGCAACAATCCACAGGAGGGCTCCACTGAAGCTTTCTTT. The chain uses TRBV5-1 and TRBJ1-1; a weak D match, TRBD1 (5 bases). Deletions cut 6 bases from V and 4 bases from J, with 19 bases between. The CDR3 runs to 15 residues. Germline V gives CDR1 SGHRS, CDR2 YFSETQ.

The DNA for the CDR3 is TGCAGCGCCGATGTGCGAGCGGGGGGGCCAGATGAGCAGTTCTTC. It is translated as CSADVRAGGPDEQFF. The gene calls are TRBV29-1 and TRBJ2-1; TRBD2 matches at 10 bases. This CDR3 is 15 amino acids long. Germline-derived CDR1 and CDR2 are SQVTM and ANQGSEA. After removal of 7 bases from V and 8 bases from J, the junction contained 14 bases not matched to a gene.

The rearrangement joins TRBV7-8 to TRBJ2-2; 11 bases map to TRBD2. The germline gives CDR1 SGHVS, CDR2 FQNEAQ. The CDR3 has 15 amino acids. The V segment lost 5 bases and the J segment 6 bases; nucleotides outside the gene matches: 5. The CDR3 DNA follows: TGTGCCAGCAGCACCGGGACTAGCGGATCCGGGGAGCTGTTTTTT. Its translation: CASSTGTSGSGELFF. Full variable domain (remainder filled in from reference TRBV7-8 and TRBJ2-2): GAGVSQSPRYKVAKRGQDVALRCDPISGHVSLFWYQQALGQGPEFLTYFQNEAQLDKSGLPSDRFFAERPEGSVSTLKIQRTQQEDSAVYLCASSTGTSGSGELFFGEGSRLTVL.

This clone was counted a single time. The V call is TRBV27, the J call TRBJ2-4; TRBD1 matches 7 bases. V lost 3 bases and J lost 0; bases outside the gene matches: 5. From germline, CDR1 is MNHEY and CDR2 SMNVEV (reference sequence). The CDR3 is made up of 16 amino acids. CDR3 protein: CASSFGTDLAKNIQYF. DNA for the CDR3: TGTGCCAGCAGTTTCGGGACAGACCTAGCCAAAAACATTCAGTACTTC.

This sequence joins TRBV11-2 and TRBJ1-5, with TRBD1 identical over 8 bases. The V gene's germline CDR1 is SGHAT and CDR2 FQNNGV. With 6 bases clipped from V and 7 bases from J, the junction kept 11 bases outside the gene matches. This CDR3 region has 15 residues. CDR3 nucleotides: TGTGCCAGCAGGGCAGGGGGCCCCTCAGGGCAGCCCCAGCATTTT. Translated: CASRAGGPSGQPQHF. The full variable domain, rest sourced from reference TRBV11-2 and TRBJ1-5, is EAGVAQSPRYKIIEKRQSVAFWCNPISGHATLYWYQQILGQGPKLLIQFQNNGVVDDSQLPKDRFSAERLKGVDSTLKIQPAKLEDSAVYLCASRAGGPSGQPQHFGDGTRLSIL.

V gene TRBV30 combines with J gene TRBJ1-2; no clear D gene. With 4 bases removed from V and 0 bases from J, the gap between germline ends came to 9 bases. The CDR3 is 13 amino acids. Per germline, CDR1 GTSNPN and CDR2 SVGIG (reference sequence). The CDR3 sequence: CAWIQNTNYGYTF. In DNA form, the CDR3 reads TGTGCCTGGATTCAGAATACTAACTATGGCTACACCTTC.

The chain recombines TRBV19 with TRBJ2-1; 13 nucleotides align to TRBD2. Germline lookup yields CDR1 LNHDA and CDR2 SQIVND (reference sequence). With 7 bases clipped from V and 7 bases from J, the junction kept 4 bases outside the gene matches. The CDR3 consists of 14 residues. The CDR3: CASKGGLAGNEQFF. CDR3 DNA: TGTGCCAGTAAGGGGGGACTAGCGGGGAATGAGCAGTTCTTC.

This sequence joins TRBV4-1 and TRBJ2-1; a possible D gene is TRBD1 (5 bases). With 0 bases removed from V and 4 bases from J, the gap between germline ends came to 10 bases. The CDR3 is 15 residues long. Germline CDR1 and CDR2: MGHRA and YSYEKL. The CDR3 coding sequence is TGCGCCAGCAGCCAAGATCCAGGGAATTACAATGAGCAGTTCTTC. Protein sequence: CASSQDPGNYNEQFF.

CDR3 protein: CAWSTGMSSYNEQFF. The DNA for the CDR3 is TGTGCCTGGAGTACCGGGATGAGCTCCTACAATGAGCAGTTCTTC. The rearrangement joins TRBV30 to TRBJ2-1, with D perhaps TRBD2 (5 bases). The CDR3 spans 15 residues. V was cut by 2 bases and J by 0 bases, with 11 bases left in between. Germline lookup yields CDR1 GTSNPN and CDR2 SVGIG (reference sequence).

This rearrangement joins TRBV11-1 to TRBJ1-1; possible D gene TRBD1, 6 bases. Germline CDR1 and CDR2: SGHAT and FQDESV (reference sequence). The CDR3 loop spans 16 amino acids. V lost 5 bases and J 2 bases, leaving 18 bases between the germline ends. The CDR3 protein is CASSKNRAATNTEAFF. DNA for the CDR3: TGTGCCAGCAGCAAAAACAGGGCCGCAACAAACACTGAAGCTTTCTTT.

This clone has just one count. J is TRBJ1-2 and V is TRBV19; D remains ambiguous. In germline, CDR1 is LNHDA, CDR2 SQIVND (reference sequence). With 5 bases removed from V and 6 bases from J, the gap between germline ends came to 7 bases. The length of the CDR3 is 11 residues. CDR3 sequence (DNA): TGTGCCAGTAGTTCGGGGAATGGCTACACCTTC. Protein product: CASSSGNGYTF.

V is TRBV13 and J is TRBJ2-1; 7 bases map to TRBD1. J lost 4 bases, V lost 2 bases, and 2 bases had no gene match. This CDR3 is built from 14 residues. Germline-derived CDR1 and CDR2 are PRHDT and FYEKMQ (reference sequence). CDR3 sequence (DNA): TGTGCCAGCAGCTTAAGGGGACAGTACAATGAGCAGTTCTTC. This translates into CASSLRGQYNEQFF.

This clone came up once. The rearrangement joins TRBV25-1 to TRBJ2-7; the match to TRBD1 covers 7 bases. The CDR3 extends over 12 amino acids. V was pared by 4 bases and J by 3 bases, with 0 bases of the junction left unmatched. The germline gives CDR1 MGHDK, CDR2 SYGVNS. CDR3 DNA: TGTGCCAGCAGTGGGGACAGCTACGAGCAGTACTTC. Its protein product is CASSGDSYEQYF.